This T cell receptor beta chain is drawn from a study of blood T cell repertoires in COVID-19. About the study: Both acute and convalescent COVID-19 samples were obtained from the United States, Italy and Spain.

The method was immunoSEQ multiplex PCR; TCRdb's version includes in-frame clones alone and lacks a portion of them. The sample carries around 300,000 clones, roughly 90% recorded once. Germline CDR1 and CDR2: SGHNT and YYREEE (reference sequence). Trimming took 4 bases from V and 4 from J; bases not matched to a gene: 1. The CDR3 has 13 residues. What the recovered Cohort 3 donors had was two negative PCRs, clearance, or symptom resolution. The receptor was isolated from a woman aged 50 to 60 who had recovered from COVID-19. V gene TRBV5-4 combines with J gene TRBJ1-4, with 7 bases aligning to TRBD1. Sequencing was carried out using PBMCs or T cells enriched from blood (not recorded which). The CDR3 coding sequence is TGTGCCAGCAGCCGGGACAGTAATGAAAAACTGTTTTTT. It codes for CASSRDSNEKLFF.